This TCR beta chain is drawn from a study of blood T cell repertoires in COVID-19. Authors' methods: Estimates of nucleated cell counts were drawn from the amplification of reference gene primers. Repertoires were generated with immunoSEQ multiplex PCR, while TCRdb's copy carries only in-frame clones and drops some. V and J calls and clone size are given by that table; D and trimming were obtained from the DNA. The sample lists 150,000 to 200,000 clones, approximately 80% occurring once. The participants were between roughly 18 and 100 years old and came from 24 US areas. V was cut by 2 bases and J by 13 bases, with 18 bases left in between. Germline CDR1 is KGHSH and CDR2 is LQKENI. This CDR3 has 14 residues.

V and J are TRBV18 and TRBJ2-1; a possible D gene is TRBD2 (6 bases). The sequenced sample was PBMCs or T cells enriched from blood (not recorded which). This receptor was identified in a man between 45 and 60 years old who had recovered from COVID-19. CDR3 DNA: TGTGCCAGCTCACCAAGCCGACTGGGGGGTTTACAGTTCTTC. Its protein is CASSPSRLGGLQFF.